This entry concerns a single T cell receptor (beta chain). Its antigen is not known. This sample is drawn from a study of shared clonotypes between healthy human individuals. Across the whole study: CD8 memory received one plate per donor, CD8 naive two, CD4 memory three and CD4 naive three. Study outcomes and limitations: Memory subsets generally showed smaller estimated richness than naive subsets did.

From CD4+ cells came CD45RA+ naive and CD45RA-negative memory subsets. Trimming at V came to 7 bases and at J to 5 bases, leaving 2 bases not matched to a gene. CDR3 length equals 12 residues. In germline, CDR1 is ENHRY, CDR2 SYGVKD. An assay was performed, and its level was deep. Clones were sequenced by immunoSEQ multiplex PCR, and TCRdb holds only the in-frame ones, with some missing. The sample includes 1,100,000 or so clones, roughly 74% of them seen just once. Sequenced sample: memory CD4+ T cells from PBMCs. As for subset: CD45RA-negative fraction. The sequence derives from a man aged 18 to 35 in good health. Some clones in this sample may be carry-over from other donors' samples. The rearrangement uses TRBV10-3 and TRBJ1-2, with TRBD1 matching over 9 bases. CDR3 residues: CAITGQGYGYTF. CDR3 nucleotides: TGTGCCATCACCGGACAGGGGTATGGCTACACCTTC.